This entry describes one T cell receptor (beta chain). Its specificity is unknown. This entry comes from a study of cytotoxic CD8 clonotypes in ibrutinib-treated CLL. With sequencing, the targeted depth ranged from 1 in 200,000 to 1 in 1 million T cells. Sequenced by immunoSEQ multiplex PCR; TCRdb stores in-frame clones only, minus some. This sample has 250,000 to 350,000 clones, with 60% to 80% found just once. Points from the study as a whole: A difference in sampling times existed between sustained-remission and progressing patients. Public clonotypes occurred uncommonly; on treatment, they contracted or remained stable. At ibrutinib response, clonality increased, and at progression it declined back toward baseline.

CDR1 is MNHNY, CDR2 SVGAGI, per germline (reference sequence). Trimming took 2 bases from V and 5 from J; bases not matched to a gene: 5. The CDR3 has 15 amino acids. The specimen was PBMCs, collected at disease progression, from a patient treated with ibrutinib. The gene calls are TRBV6-6 and TRBJ2-1; TRBD2 agrees at 8 bases. The clonotype comes from a human donor with chronic lymphocytic leukemia. Here the CDR3 reads CASSYSGSLNNEQFF. The DNA of the CDR3 is TGTGCCAGCAGTTACAGCGGGAGTTTGAACAATGAGCAGTTCTTC.